The 29 T cell receptor beta chains below were found in one sample sequenced in a study of blood T cell repertoires in COVID-19. Profiled with immunoSEQ multiplex PCR; TCRdb holds only in-frame clones, not every one. The data hold some 83,000 clones, with about nine tenths observed a single time. Specimen: peripheral blood. These receptors came from a man aged 60 to 75 with acute or convalescent COVID-19.

V and J are TRBV5-1 and TRBJ2-5; D is perhaps TRBD2 (6 bases). The V gene lost 0 bases and the J gene lost 2 bases, with 14 bases spanning the gap. Germline CDR1 is SGHRS and CDR2 is YFSETQ. The CDR3 consists of 16 residues. CDR3 bases: TGCGCCAGCAGCTTGGAATTAGCGGCCCTACAAGAGACCCAGTACTTC. It specifies CASSLELAALQETQYF.

The chain uses TRBV11-3 and TRBJ2-4, with D perhaps matching TRBD2 (6 bases). Germline CDR1 SGHNT, CDR2 YENEEA. Trimming left V 0 bases short and J 0 bases short, with 30 bases between. The CDR3 length is 23 residues. This CDR3 reads CASSLESGRMAPNAGLAKNIQYF. CDR3 DNA: TGTGCCAGCAGCTTAGAATCAGGGAGGATGGCACCAAACGCGGGCCTAGCCAAAAACATTCAGTACTTC.

The rearrangement uses TRBV14 and TRBJ2-2, with D unresolved. V was clipped by 1 base and J by 4 bases, with 4 bases between them. Germline V CDR1 and CDR2: SGHDN, FVKESK. The CDR3 consists of 13 residues. CDR3 loop: CASSQALTGELFF. The CDR3 DNA reads as TGTGCCAGCAGCCAAGCTCTCACCGGGGAGCTGTTTTTT.

The V gene is TRBV30, the J gene TRBJ1-6; TRBD1 is a possible D gene (6 bases). The CDR3 consists of 12 residues. In germline, CDR1 is GTSNPN, CDR2 SVGIG (reference sequence). Deletions cut 3 bases from V and 10 bases from J, with 10 bases between. CDR3 nucleotide sequence: TGTGCCTGGAGATCAGGGGAGTCACCCCTCCACTTT. Protein product: CAWRSGESPLHF.

In its sample, this clone was seen a few times. The rearrangement joins TRBV7-2 to TRBJ1-1, with a tentative D call TRBD1 (5 bases). There are 15 residues in the CDR3. The germline V gene has CDR1 SGHTA and CDR2 FQGNSA. Trimming took 3 bases from V and 1 from J, leaving 12 bases between them. The DNA for the CDR3 is TGTGCCAGCAGCTTTTCCCCAGGGAAGAACACTGAAGCTTTCTTT. This encodes CASSFSPGKNTEAFF.

This clone was seen a single time. Here the CDR3 DNA reads TGCGCCAGCAGCCCATTAAGGCAGGGAGGCACCGGGGAGCTGTTTTTT. This sequence encodes CASSPLRQGGTGELFF. This chain joins TRBV5-1 and TRBJ2-2; D perhaps matches TRBD2 (6 bases). CDR1 and CDR2 (germline): SGHRS, YFSETQ. V was clipped by 4 bases and J by 4 bases, with 17 bases between them. This CDR3 comprises 16 residues.

This CDR3 reads CASSYSSGGFAFF. CDR3 DNA: TGTGCCAGCAGTTACTCGAGTGGGGGGTTTGCTTTCTTT. This sequence joins TRBV6-6 and TRBJ1-1; weak D call: TRBD1 (5 bases). Germline assignment: CDR1 MNHNY and CDR2 SVGAGI (reference sequence). The CDR3 contains 13 residues. V was clipped by 0 bases and J by 11 bases, with 13 bases between them.

The sample holds one count of this clone. This chain uses TRBV7-9 with TRBJ1-6; D call uncertain. V gave up 4 bases and J gave up 11 bases, with 9 bases separating them. Germline V gene data show CDR1 as SEHNR and CDR2 as FQNEAQ (reference sequence). The CDR3 contains 12 residues. CDR3 sequence (DNA): TGTGCCAGCAGCTCAAACATGGCACCCCTCCACTTT. The encoded protein is CASSSNMAPLHF.

The chain uses TRBV18 and TRBJ2-2, with D possibly being TRBD1 (6 bases). Germline-derived CDR1 and CDR2 are KGHSH and LQKENI. The CDR3 consists of 15 residues. V shed 3 bases and J shed 1 base, with 9 bases lying between them. CDR3 protein: CASSPQQGNTGELFF. CDR3 sequence (DNA): TGTGCCAGCTCACCGCAACAGGGGAACACCGGGGAGCTGTTTTTT.

The V call is TRBV11-3, the J call TRBJ2-1, with TRBD1 matching 12 bases. Unmatched junction bases numbered 8, after V lost 6 bases and J lost 8 bases. CDR3 length: 15 residues. Per the germline V gene, CDR1 is SGHNT and CDR2 is YENEEA. The CDR3 region is CASSPGQGAGDEQFF. The CDR3 DNA follows: TGTGCCAGCAGTCCGGGACAGGGGGCAGGGGATGAGCAGTTCTTC. Variable domain in full (rest from reference TRBV11-3 and TRBJ2-1): EAGVVQSPRYKIIEKKQPVAFWCNPISGHNTLYWYLQNLGQGPELLIRYENEEAVDDSQLPKDRFSAERLKGVDSTLKIQPAELGDSAVYLCASSPGQGAGDEQFFGPGTRLTVL.

The chain has TRBV2 and TRBJ2-3; TRBD2 matches 10 bases. This CDR3 has 14 residues. Germline lookup yields CDR1 SNHLY and CDR2 FYNNEI. J was trimmed by 9 bases and V by 1 base; bases with no gene match: 4. The CDR3 DNA is TGTGCCAGCAGTGAAGGGCTAGCGGGAGAAACGCAGTATTTT. This gives the protein CASSEGLAGETQYF.

This clone came up once. This sequence joins TRBV2 and TRBJ1-5; perhaps TRBD1 as D (5 bases). The V end lost 6 bases, the J end lost 4 bases, and 22 bases lay between the germline ends. This CDR3 has 17 amino acids. In germline, CDR1 is SNHLY, CDR2 FYNNEI. The CDR3 protein is CASSSIRGQGWNQPQHF. The CDR3 DNA is TGTGCCAGCAGCAGTATAAGGGGCCAAGGTTGGAATCAGCCCCAGCATTTT.

This clone was seen a handful of times. The CDR3 is CASSAGQGLANEKLFF. As DNA, the CDR3 is TGTGCCAGCAGCGCGGGACAGGGACTTGCTAATGAAAAACTGTTTTTT. The chain has TRBV9 and TRBJ1-4; 9 bases are shared with TRBD1. This CDR3 spans 16 amino acids. Looked up from germline, CDR1 is SGDLS and CDR2 is YYNGEE. Germline trimming cut 3 bases from V and 3 bases from J; bases unmatched to any gene: 6.

In DNA, the CDR3 is TGTGCCAGCTCACCGGGGAGTTGGAATGAAAAACTGTTTTTT. Protein sequence: CASSPGSWNEKLFF. The rearrangement joins TRBV18 to TRBJ1-4; D remains ambiguous. Trimming left V 3 bases short and J 5 bases short, with 10 bases between. Germline V gene lookup returns CDR1 KGHSH and CDR2 LQKENI. The CDR3 runs to 14 residues. Drawing the rest from reference TRBV18 and TRBJ1-4, the complete variable domain is NAGVMQNPRHLVRRRGQEARLRCSPMKGHSHVYWYRQLPEEGLKFMVYLQKENIIDESGMPKERFSAEFPKEGPSILRIQQVVRGDSAAYFCASSPGSWNEKLFFGSGTQLSVL.

This chain connects TRBV10-3 to TRBJ2-3; D is unresolved. This CDR3 has 11 residues. Trimming pared 4 bases from V and 3 bases from J, leaving 2 bases between. CDR1 is ENHRY, CDR2 SYGVKD, per germline. The CDR3 nucleotides are TGTGCCATCAGTGCGACAGATACGCAGTATTTT. As protein: CAISATDTQYF.

This sequence joins TRBV24-1 and TRBJ1-3; D unclear. Trimming removed 4 bases at V and 1 base at J, with 10 bases between. The CDR3 sequence is 15 residues long. Per germline, CDR1 KGHDR and CDR2 SFDVKD. CDR3 coding DNA: TGTGCCACCAGTGACGATGGACTGTCTGGAAACACCATATATTTT. Protein: CATSDDGLSGNTIYF.

The chain has TRBV11-3 and TRBJ2-3; 8 bases fit TRBD1. The CDR3 is 15 amino acids. Germline assignment: CDR1 SGHNT and CDR2 YENEEA. The V and J ends lost 4 bases and 2 bases, in that order; junction bases with no gene match: 5. CDR3 nucleotide sequence: TGTGCCAGCAGCTCCGGGACAGGATTCACAGATACGCAGTATTTT. Residues: CASSSGTGFTDTQYF.

The V gene is TRBV11-2, the J gene TRBJ1-5, with 11 bases lining up with TRBD1. The V gene end was trimmed by 5 bases and the J gene end by 6 bases; junction bases not matched to a gene: 3. From germline, CDR1 is SGHAT and CDR2 FQNNGV. The CDR3 covers 14 residues. CDR3 sequence reads: CASSRTGGIQPQHF. For the CDR3, the DNA is TGTGCCAGCAGCAGGACAGGGGGCATTCAGCCCCAGCATTTT.

The V gene is TRBV29-1, the J gene TRBJ1-3; 9 nucleotides agree with TRBD1. Germline-derived CDR1 and CDR2 are SQVTM and ANQGSEA. Germline trimming cut 5 bases from V and 3 bases from J; bases unmatched to any gene: 5. CDR3 length: 14 residues. CDR3 in DNA: TGCAGCGTTTGGACAGGGGAATTTGGAAACACCATATATTTT. Translated: CSVWTGEFGNTIYF.

The chain has TRBV18 and TRBJ1-5; D is ambiguous. This CDR3 region has 15 residues. Trimming removed 2 bases from V and 6 bases from J, with 14 bases in between. The germline gives CDR1 KGHSH, CDR2 LQKENI. The CDR3 DNA reads TGTGCCAGCTCACCATACCGGGATCCTAGTCAGCCCCAGCATTTT. It yields the protein CASSPYRDPSQPQHF.

The V call is TRBV6-5, the J call TRBJ1-4; 8 positions match TRBD1. Germline V lookup: CDR1 MNHEY, CDR2 SVGAGI. The V segment lost 0 bases and the J segment 7 bases; nucleotides outside the gene matches: 1. The CDR3 runs 14 residues. As DNA, the CDR3 is TGTGCCAGCAGTTACTCCGACAGGGGTGAAAAACTGTTTTTT. Translation gives CASSYSDRGEKLFF.

This chain connects TRBV12-3 or TRBV12-4 to TRBJ2-1, with 11 bases fitting TRBD1. The CDR3 is made up of 13 amino acids. V was pared by 5 bases and J by 9 bases, with 3 bases of the junction left unmatched. This CDR3 is CASSTGQGAEQFF. CDR3 DNA: TGTGCCAGCAGTACCGGACAGGGGGCTGAGCAGTTCTTC.

V gene TRBV5-1 combines with J gene TRBJ1-3; the D is unclear. The CDR3 consists of 15 residues. V lost 2 bases and J lost 2, with 11 bases in between. Germline-derived CDR1 and CDR2 are SGHRS and YFSETQ. This chain's CDR3 is CASSLGGTAGNTIYF. In DNA, the CDR3 is TGCGCCAGCAGCTTAGGAGGCACCGCTGGAAACACCATATATTTT.

The V call is TRBV12-5, the J call TRBJ2-3; D gene ambiguous. The CDR3 is 16 residues long. Germline lookup yields CDR1 LGHNT and CDR2 FRNRAP. The V and J ends lost 0 bases and 0 bases respectively, with 10 bases between them. CDR3 coding DNA: TGTGCTAGTGGTTTGGTACAAGTGCTTAGCACAGATACGCAGTATTTT. Translated: CASGLVQVLSTDTQYF.

The chain carries TRBV5-1 and TRBJ2-1; 13 positions match TRBD2. Losses at the gene ends were 4 bases for V and 6 bases for J; bases not matched to a gene: 7. From germline, CDR1 is SGHRS and CDR2 YFSETQ. This CDR3 comprises 16 residues. The CDR3 nucleotides read TGCGCCAGCAGCGCCACTGGACTAGCGGGAGCCAATGAGCAGTTCTTC. Amino acids: CASSATGLAGANEQFF.

The chain carries TRBV24-1 and TRBJ2-2; 11 bases match TRBD1. V gave up 3 bases and J gave up 4 bases; unmatched junction bases: 18. The CDR3 covers 21 residues. Germline CDR1 KGHDR, CDR2 SFDVKD. The CDR3 reads CATSDRTGGLLAGKFTGELFF. The DNA of the CDR3 is TGTGCCACCAGTGATCGGACAGGGGGCTTGCTAGCGGGAAAATTCACCGGGGAGCTGTTTTTT.

This chain joins TRBV19 and TRBJ2-3, with D maybe TRBD1 (6 bases). With 5 bases removed from V and 4 bases from J, the gap between germline ends came to 13 bases. The germline CDR1 and CDR2 sequences are LNHDA and SQIVND (reference sequence). The CDR3 length is 14 residues. CDR3 loop: CASSPRRGSDTQYF. The DNA of the CDR3 is TGTGCCAGTAGTCCCCGAAGGGGGTCAGATACGCAGTATTTT.

The chain recombines TRBV3-1 (or the pseudogene TRBV3-2) with TRBJ1-6; TRBD1 agrees at 9 bases. The CDR3 runs to 18 residues. The V gene's germline CDR1 is LGHDT and CDR2 YNNKEL (reference sequence). The V gene end was trimmed by 3 bases and the J gene end by 6 bases; junction bases not matched to a gene: 12. CDR3 DNA: TGTGCCAGCAGCCAGGGGGAGGGACAGGGAAGCTCTAATTCACCCCTCCACTTT. Its protein product is CASSQGEGQGSSNSPLHF.

This chain joins TRBV6-5 and TRBJ2-2; D may be TRBD1 (6 bases). CDR3 length: 13 amino acids. With 5 bases removed from V and 4 bases from J, the gap between germline ends came to 8 bases. Germline CDR1 and CDR2: MNHEY and SVGAGI. This chain's CDR3 is CASSIQGTGELFF. The CDR3 DNA is TGTGCCAGCAGTATACAGGGCACCGGGGAGCTGTTTTTT.